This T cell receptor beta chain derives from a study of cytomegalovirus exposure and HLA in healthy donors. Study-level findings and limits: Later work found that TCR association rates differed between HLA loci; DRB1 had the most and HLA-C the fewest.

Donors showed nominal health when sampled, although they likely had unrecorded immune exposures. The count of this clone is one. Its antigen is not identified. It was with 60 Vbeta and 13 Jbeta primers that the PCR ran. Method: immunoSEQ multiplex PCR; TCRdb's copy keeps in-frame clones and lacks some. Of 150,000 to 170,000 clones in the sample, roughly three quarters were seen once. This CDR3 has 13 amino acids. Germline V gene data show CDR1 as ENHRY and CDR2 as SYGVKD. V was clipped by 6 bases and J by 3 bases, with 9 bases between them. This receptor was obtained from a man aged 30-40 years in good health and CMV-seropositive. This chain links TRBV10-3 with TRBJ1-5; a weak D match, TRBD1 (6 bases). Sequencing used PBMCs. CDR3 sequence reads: CAIRDSNNQPQHF. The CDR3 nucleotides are TGTGCCATCAGGGACAGCAACAATCAGCCCCAGCATTTT.